These T cell receptor beta chains were read from a single sample in a study of T-cell memory formation after mild COVID-19. Each CDR3 protein is one row after TCRdb ran MiXCR on the 5' RACE reads. Here the sample spans 400,000 or so distinct CDR3 sequences, around 18% being singletons. Material for sequencing was PBMCs or a T cell subset sorted from them (not recorded which). The origin of the receptors is an adult woman who had mild COVID-19 (a few samples of this study predate the infection). Cell type and time point are not known. CDR3s include the opening cysteine and the closing phenylalanine or tryptophan. D genes are given only for firm matches. Some rows have no size entry. The others give once, few or many, or a class for an expanded clone.

j_call | d_call | v_call | clone_size | cdr3_aa | cdr3_nt
TRBJ2-7 | TRBD1 | TRBV11-1 | few | CASSRDRVHEQYF | TGTGCCAGCAGCCGCGACAGGGTCCACGAGCAGTACTTC
TRBJ1-4 | NA | TRBV5-1 | NA | CASSLGDANEKLFF | TGCGCCAGCAGCTTGGGAGATGCTAATGAAAAACTGTTTTTT
TRBJ2-1 | NA | TRBV7-9 | NA | CASSRRISGWGYGWDNNEQFF | TGTGCCAGCAGCCGCCGAATTAGCGGTTGGGGCTACGGCTGGGATAACAATGAGCAGTTCTTC
TRBJ2-2 | NA | TRBV2 | few | CASRLGTVNTGELFF | TGTGCCAGCAGGCTTGGGACGGTGAACACCGGGGAGCTGTTTTTT
TRBJ2-1 | TRBD1 | TRBV6-1 | few | CASSEHWDSSYNEQFF | TGTGCCAGCAGTGAACATTGGGACAGTTCCTACAATGAGCAGTTCTTC
TRBJ2-5 | TRBD2 | TRBV5-4 | NA | CASSNGGGETQYF | TGTGCCAGCAGCAATGGGGGGGGGGAGACCCAGTACTTC
TRBJ2-1 | NA | TRBV11-3 | few | CASSLDYYEQFF | TGTGCCAGCAGCTTAGACTACTATGAGCAGTTCTTC
TRBJ2-7 | NA | TRBV27 | NA | CASSPRTNYEQYF | TGTGCCAGCAGTCCACGGACCAACTACGAGCAGTACTTC
TRBJ1-2 | NA | TRBV18 | NA | CASSFDFDGYTF | TGTGCCAGCTCATTCGACTTCGATGGCTACACCTTC
TRBJ2-1 | TRBD2 | TRBV27 | few | CASTVVGTSGSMDEQFF | TGTGCCAGCACTGTAGTAGGGACTAGCGGGAGTATGGATGAGCAGTTCTTC
TRBJ2-3 | NA | TRBV2 | NA | CASRLLGDTQYF | TGTGCCAGTCGACTACTGGGAGATACGCAGTATTTT
TRBJ2-7 | NA | TRBV29-1 | few | CSVDCLSYEQYF | TGCAGCGTTGATTGTCTCTCCTACGAGCAGTACTTC
TRBJ1-1 | TRBD1 | TRBV6-5 | few | CASSPLRRGRAEAFF | TGTGCCAGCAGCCCATTGCGCAGGGGGCGCGCTGAAGCTTTCTTT
TRBJ2-5 | NA | TRBV12-3/TRBV12-4 | few | CASSLVAFQETQYF | TGTGCCAGCAGTTTAGTAGCTTTCCAAGAGACCCAGTACTTC
TRBJ2-7 | TRBD1 | TRBV7-9 | NA | CASSSGQASHF | TGTGCCAGCAGCTCCGGACAGGCTAGCCACTTC
TRBJ2-7 | TRBD2 | TRBV20-1 | NA | CSATGRSSYEQYF | TGCAGTGCCACCGGGAGGAGCTCCTACGAGCAGTACTTC
TRBJ2-1 | NA | TRBV7-3 | NA | CASSAGQYSYNEQFF | TGTGCCAGCAGCGCTGGACAGTACTCCTACAATGAGCAGTTCTTC
TRBJ2-7 | NA | TRBV20-1 | NA | CSARKGSSYEQYF | TGCAGTGCCAGGAAAGGGAGCTCCTACGAGCAGTACTTC
TRBJ1-5 | NA | TRBV5-1 | NA | CASSADFSNQPQHF | TGCGCCAGCAGCGCTGACTTTAGCAATCAGCCCCAGCATTTT
TRBJ2-1 | TRBD2 | TRBV7-2 | many | CASSLGTGLAGGQFF | TGTGCCAGCAGCTTAGGGACGGGACTAGCGGGGGGGCAGTTCTTC
TRBJ2-6 | TRBD1 | TRBV29-1 | few | CSVEDPPGTGAGANVLTF | TGCAGCGTTGAAGATCCCCCCGGGACAGGGGCTGGGGCCAACGTCCTGACTTTC
TRBJ2-5 | NA | TRBV18 | few | CASSPTWGETQYF | TGTGCCAGCTCCCCGACTTGGGGGGAGACCCAGTACTTC
TRBJ2-1 | TRBD2 | TRBV7-2 | NA | CASSRSGGYRNEQFF | TGTGCCAGCAGTCGGAGCGGGGGGTACCGCAATGAGCAGTTCTTC
TRBJ1-2 | TRBD1 | TRBV7-2 | NA | CASSLGDSTRYGYTF | TGTGCCAGCAGCTTAGGGGACAGCACTCGCTATGGCTACACCTTC
TRBJ1-3 | TRBD1 | TRBV20-1 | few | CSARGGRGPGNTIYF | TGCAGTGCTAGAGGGGGGAGGGGGCCCGGAAACACCATATATTTT
TRBJ2-6 | TRBD1 | TRBV7-2 | few | CASSLGGTGRANVLTF | TGTGCCAGCAGCTTAGGGGGGACAGGGAGGGCCAACGTCCTGACTTTC
TRBJ2-1 | NA | TRBV6-2/TRBV6-3 | few | CASSSGLASMSRVF | TGTGCCAGCAGCTCTGGACTGGCTTCAATGAGTCGGGTCTTC
TRBJ2-1 | NA | TRBV5-6 | NA | CASSPFGQDWGVNEQFF | TGTGCCAGCAGCCCCTTTGGCCAGGACTGGGGGGTCAATGAGCAGTTCTTC
TRBJ1-2 | NA | TRBV11-2 | NA | CASSSNVYGYTF | TGTGCCAGCAGCTCCAACGTCTATGGCTACACCTTC
TRBJ1-5 | NA | TRBV27 | few | CASSPYSSNQPQHF | TGTGCCAGCAGTCCCTACAGCAGCAATCAGCCCCAGCATTTT
TRBJ2-3 | NA | TRBV11-2 | NA | CASSSQGLSSTDTQYF | TGTGCCAGCAGCTCGCAGGGATTGTCTAGCACAGATACGCAGTATTTT
TRBJ2-7 | TRBD1 | TRBV7-2 | NA | CASRGQQTYEQYF | TGTGCCAGCAGGGGACAGCAGACCTACGAGCAGTACTTC
TRBJ2-3 | TRBD2 | TRBV3-1 | NA | CASSQDRGDRTDTQYF | TGTGCCAGCAGCCAAGATCGGGGGGATCGGACAGATACGCAGTATTTT
TRBJ2-3 | NA | TRBV5-4 | few | CASSSGVGDTQYF | TGTGCCAGCAGCTCAGGGGTGGGAGATACGCAGTATTTT
TRBJ2-3 | NA | TRBV5-6 | few | CASSPEGGRTQYF | TGTGCCAGCAGCCCCGAAGGGGGTCGTACGCAGTATTTT
TRBJ2-5 | TRBD2 | TRBV7-2 | NA | CASSPQAGVRETQYF | TGTGCCAGCAGCCCCCAAGCGGGAGTTCGAGAGACCCAGTACTTC
TRBJ1-2 | TRBD1 | TRBV6-4 | NA | CASSRQGGGFNYGYTF | TGTGCCAGCAGCCGACAGGGTGGAGGGTTCAACTATGGCTACACCTTC
TRBJ2-3 | NA | TRBV4-1 | NA | CASSQTGADTQYF | TGCGCCAGCAGCCAAACGGGTGCAGATACGCAGTATTTT
TRBJ1-1 | NA | TRBV20-1 | few | CSARDREVNTEAFF | TGCAGTGCTAGAGACAGGGAGGTGAACACTGAAGCTTTCTTT
TRBJ2-1 | NA | TRBV7-6 | NA | CASSLGPQGEQFF | TGTGCCAGCAGCTTAGGGCCTCAGGGTGAGCAGTTCTTC
TRBJ2-7 | TRBD1 | TRBV5-1 | few | CASSLAGTGTLEQYF | TGCGCCAGCAGCTTGGCCGGGACAGGGACTTTAGAGCAGTACTTC
TRBJ2-7 | NA | TRBV28 | NA | CASSRDDRYEQYF | TGTGCCAGCAGCCGTGACGACCGGTACGAGCAGTACTTC
TRBJ2-1 | NA | TRBV7-3 | NA | CASSPSIPGNEQFF | TGTGCCAGCAGTCCTAGCATCCCTGGTAATGAGCAGTTCTTC
TRBJ2-3 | NA | TRBV7-2 | NA | CAQASTDTQYF | TGTGCGCAAGCTAGCACAGATACGCAGTATTTT
TRBJ1-6 | NA | TRBV20-1 | few | CSAKRDGNSPLHF | TGCAGTGCTAAAAGGGACGGGAATTCACCCCTCCACTTT
TRBJ2-7 | NA | TRBV25-1 | NA | CASSGKLTGPYEQYF | TGTGCCAGCAGTGGCAAGCTCACAGGGCCCTACGAGCAGTACTTC